Sequencing of this T cell receptor beta chain was carried out in a study of T cells in Graves' hyperthyroidism and ophthalmopathy. This clonotype appeared many times. The CDR3 sequence is 17 residues long. J gave up 0 bases and V 5 bases, and 10 bases lay outside the gene matches. It was RNA transcripts that yielded the amplified TCR beta CDR3 regions. Primed by the HTBI set, a first-round RT-PCR was run on the TCR CDR3. TCRdb reanalysed the multiplex PCR reads using MiXCR and keeps one entry per CDR3 protein. The sample contains about half a million distinct CDR3 sequences, about a fifth of which appear only once.

This receptor was obtained from a man between 18 and 29 years old with Graves' hyperthyroidism. Material for sequencing was blood. The gene calls are TRBV12-3 or TRBV12-4 and TRBJ1-3, with 7 bases aligning to TRBD1. The CDR3 DNA sequence: TGTGCCAGCAGTGGGCGGACAGGATATCCCTCTGGAAACACCATATATTTT. Translated, it gives CASSGRTGYPSGNTIYF.